This T cell receptor (beta chain) emerged from a study of CD8 T cells in Susac syndrome. About the study: The Susac syndrome patients that were sequenced included about six with active disease and under ten in remission. There were Susac syndrome patients who were therapy-naive at blood draw, others on corticosteroids, and others on intravenous immunoglobulin alone.

RNA totalling about 0.45 to 1 ug underwent reverse transcription with random hexamers. TCRdb recomputed calls from the immunoSEQ multiplex PCR reads with MiXCR, one row per CDR3 protein. The sample consists of 75,000 to 95,000 distinct CDR3 sequences, roughly 96% of them appearing once. Germline values: CDR1 SGHRS, CDR2 YFSETQ. The CDR3 covers 13 residues. Trimming at V came to 4 bases and at J to 6 bases, leaving 6 bases not matched to a gene. CD8+ and CD4+ blood T cells underwent TCR beta sequencing. The receptor was isolated from a human donor with Susac syndrome. Sequencing input: CD8+ T cells from PBMCs. This chain uses TRBV5-1 with TRBJ2-7; TRBD1 matches at 8 bases. The CDR3 nucleotides read TGCGCCAGCAGCCCGGGACAGGACTCCGAGCAGTACTTC. Encoded protein: CASSPGQDSEQYF.